This T cell receptor (beta chain) was identified during a study of cytomegalovirus exposure and HLA in healthy donors. Study-wide results and caveats: Diagnosis of cytomegalovirus status made by the classifier reportedly showed high specificity and sensitivity. At a 0.05 false discovery rate, a later analysis found about 17,000 TCR beta sequences to be associated with HLA alleles. A later examination showed that TCR association rates differed by HLA locus, with DRB1 most and HLA-C fewest.

The study sampled nominally healthy donors, though unrecorded immune exposures were likely. On this clone: Its antigen is still unknown.

The CDR3 has 13 residues. Germline CDR1 is SGHNT and CDR2 is YYREEE (reference sequence). Primers: 60 Vbeta forward and 13 Jbeta reverse. Profiling relied on immunoSEQ multiplex PCR, and the TCRdb table lists in-frame clones only, not all of them. The sample has approximately 150,000 clones; roughly 80% are singletons. The chain carries TRBV5-4 and TRBJ2-7; 8 bases fit TRBD1. This sequence originates from a middle-aged woman in good health and CMV-seropositive. Sequenced sample: PBMCs. CDR3 sequence: CAYSDRALYEQYF. The CDR3 DNA is TGTGCTTATTCGGACAGGGCCCTCTACGAGCAGTACTTC.